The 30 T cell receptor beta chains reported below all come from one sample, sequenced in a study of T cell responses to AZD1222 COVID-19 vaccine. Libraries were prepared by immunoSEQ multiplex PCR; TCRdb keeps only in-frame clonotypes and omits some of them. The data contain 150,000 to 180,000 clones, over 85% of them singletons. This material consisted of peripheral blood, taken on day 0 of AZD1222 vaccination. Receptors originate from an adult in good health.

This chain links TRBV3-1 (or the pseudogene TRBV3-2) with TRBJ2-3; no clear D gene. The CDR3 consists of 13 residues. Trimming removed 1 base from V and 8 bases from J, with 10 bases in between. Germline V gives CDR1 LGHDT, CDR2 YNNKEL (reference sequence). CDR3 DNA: TGTGCCAGCAGCCAAGTCTCCCCTGGTACGCAGTATTTT. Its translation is CASSQVSPGTQYF.

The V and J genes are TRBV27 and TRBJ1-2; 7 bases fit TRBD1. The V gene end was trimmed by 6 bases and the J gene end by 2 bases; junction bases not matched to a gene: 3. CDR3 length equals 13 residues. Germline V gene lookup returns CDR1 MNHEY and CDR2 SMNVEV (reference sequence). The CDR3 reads CASRLGQNYGYTF. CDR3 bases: TGTGCCAGCAGATTGGGACAGAACTATGGCTACACCTTC.

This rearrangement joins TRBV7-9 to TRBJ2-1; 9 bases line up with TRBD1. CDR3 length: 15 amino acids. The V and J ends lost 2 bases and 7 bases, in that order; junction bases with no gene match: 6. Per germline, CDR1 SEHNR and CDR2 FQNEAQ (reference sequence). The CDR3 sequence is CASSLRTGVSNEQFF. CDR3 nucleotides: TGTGCCAGCAGCTTAAGGACAGGGGTTAGTAATGAGCAGTTCTTC.

The CDR3 DNA reads as TGTGCCAGCAGTCCTCAGGGGTACAATGAGCAGTTCTTC. Its protein is CASSPQGYNEQFF. The V call is TRBV7-9, the J call TRBJ2-1; the D gene is possibly TRBD1 (6 bases). Germline loops: CDR1 SEHNR, CDR2 FQNEAQ (reference sequence). V was pared by 6 bases and J by 4 bases, with 10 bases between. This CDR3 spans 13 amino acids.

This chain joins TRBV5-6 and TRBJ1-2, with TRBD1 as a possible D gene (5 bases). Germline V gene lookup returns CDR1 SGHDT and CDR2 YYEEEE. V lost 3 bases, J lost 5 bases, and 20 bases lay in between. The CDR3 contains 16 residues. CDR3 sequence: CASSSWGGAEWYGYTF. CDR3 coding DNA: TGTGCCAGCAGCTCATGGGGGGGAGCAGAATGGTATGGCTACACCTTC. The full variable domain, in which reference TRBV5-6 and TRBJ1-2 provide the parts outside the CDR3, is DAGVTQSPTHLIKTRGQQVTLRCSPKSGHDTVSWYQQALGQGPQFIFQYYEEEERQRGNFPDRFSGHQFPNYSSELNVNALLLGDSALYLCASSSWGGAEWYGYTFGSGTRLTVV.

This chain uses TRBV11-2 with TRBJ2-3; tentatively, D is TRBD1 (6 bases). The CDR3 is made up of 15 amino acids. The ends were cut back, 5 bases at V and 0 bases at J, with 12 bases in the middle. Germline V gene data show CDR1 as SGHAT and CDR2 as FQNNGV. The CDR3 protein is CASSHPRGSTDTQYF. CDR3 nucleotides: TGTGCCAGCAGCCATCCGAGGGGGAGCACAGATACGCAGTATTTT.

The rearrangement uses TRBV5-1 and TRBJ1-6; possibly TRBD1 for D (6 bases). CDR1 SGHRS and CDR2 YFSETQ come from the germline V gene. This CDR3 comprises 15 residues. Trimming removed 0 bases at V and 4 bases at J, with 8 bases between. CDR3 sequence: CASSLDGQYNSPLHF. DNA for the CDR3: TGCGCCAGCAGCTTGGACGGACAGTATAATTCACCCCTCCACTTT. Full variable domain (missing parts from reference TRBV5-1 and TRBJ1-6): KAGVTQTPRYLIKTRGQQVTLSCSPISGHRSVSWYQQTPGQGLQFLFEYFSETQRNKGNFPGRFSGRQFSNSRSEMNVSTLELGDSALYLCASSLDGQYNSPLHFGNGTRLTVT.

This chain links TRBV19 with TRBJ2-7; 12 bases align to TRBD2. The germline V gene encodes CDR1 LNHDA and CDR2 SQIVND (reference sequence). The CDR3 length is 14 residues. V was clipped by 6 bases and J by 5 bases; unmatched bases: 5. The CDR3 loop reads CASRLAGGPDEQYF. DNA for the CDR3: TGTGCCAGTAGGCTAGCGGGAGGGCCGGACGAGCAGTACTTC.

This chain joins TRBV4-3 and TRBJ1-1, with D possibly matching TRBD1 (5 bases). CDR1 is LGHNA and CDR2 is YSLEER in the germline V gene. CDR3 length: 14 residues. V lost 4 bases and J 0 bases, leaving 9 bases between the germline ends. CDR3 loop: CASSRGRMNTEAFF. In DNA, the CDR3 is TGCGCCAGCAGCCGGGGGAGAATGAACACTGAAGCTTTCTTT.

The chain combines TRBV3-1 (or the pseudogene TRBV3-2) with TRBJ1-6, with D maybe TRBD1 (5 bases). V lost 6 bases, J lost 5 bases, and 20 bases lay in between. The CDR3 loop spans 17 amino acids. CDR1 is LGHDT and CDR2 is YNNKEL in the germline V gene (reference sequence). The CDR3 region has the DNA TGTGCCAGCAGTTTAAGCAGGGTCACGAGAAATAATTCACCCCTCCACTTT. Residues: CASSLSRVTRNNSPLHF.

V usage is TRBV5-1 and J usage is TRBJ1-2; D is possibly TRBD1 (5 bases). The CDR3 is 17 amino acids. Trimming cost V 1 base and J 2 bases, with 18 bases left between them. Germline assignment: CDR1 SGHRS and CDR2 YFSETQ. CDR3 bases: TGCGCCAGCAGCTTGTCGTCCCGGGACCGAGGAAACTATGGCTACACCTTC. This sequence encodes CASSLSSRDRGNYGYTF. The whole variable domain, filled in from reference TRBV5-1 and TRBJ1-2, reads KAGVTQTPRYLIKTRGQQVTLSCSPISGHRSVSWYQQTPGQGLQFLFEYFSETQRNKGNFPGRFSGRQFSNSRSEMNVSTLELGDSALYLCASSLSSRDRGNYGYTFGSGTRLTVV.

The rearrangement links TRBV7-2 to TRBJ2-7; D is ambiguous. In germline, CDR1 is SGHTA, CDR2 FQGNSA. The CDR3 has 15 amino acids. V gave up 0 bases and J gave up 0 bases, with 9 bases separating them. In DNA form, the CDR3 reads TGTGCCAGCAGCTTAGCGAGACACCGCTCCTACGAGCAGTACTTC. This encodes CASSLARHRSYEQYF.

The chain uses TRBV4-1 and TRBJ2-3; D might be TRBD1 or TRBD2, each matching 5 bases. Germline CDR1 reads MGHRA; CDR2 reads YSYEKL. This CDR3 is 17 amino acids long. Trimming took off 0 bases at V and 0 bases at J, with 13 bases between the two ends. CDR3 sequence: CASSQETRGASTDTQYF. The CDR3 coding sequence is TGCGCCAGCAGCCAAGAAACGAGGGGCGCTAGCACAGATACGCAGTATTTT.

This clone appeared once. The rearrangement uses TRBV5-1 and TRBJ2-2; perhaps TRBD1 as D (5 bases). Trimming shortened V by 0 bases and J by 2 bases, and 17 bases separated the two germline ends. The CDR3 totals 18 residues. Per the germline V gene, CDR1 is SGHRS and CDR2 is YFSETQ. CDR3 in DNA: TGCGCCAGCAGCTTGGTACCCCAGGGAACGGTTAACACCGGGGAGCTGTTTTTT. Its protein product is CASSLVPQGTVNTGELFF.

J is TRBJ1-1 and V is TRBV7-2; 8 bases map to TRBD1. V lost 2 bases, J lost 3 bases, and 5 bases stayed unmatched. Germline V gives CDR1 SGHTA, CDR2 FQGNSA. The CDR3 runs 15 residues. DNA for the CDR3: TGTGCCAGCAGCTTACAGGGGGCGGGGTACACTGAAGCTTTCTTT. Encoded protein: CASSLQGAGYTEAFF. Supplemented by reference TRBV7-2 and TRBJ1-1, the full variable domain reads GAGVSQSPSNKVTEKGKDVELRCDPISGHTALYWYRQSLGQGLEFLIYFQGNSAPDKSGLPSDRFSAERTGGSVSTLTIQRTQQEDSAVYLCASSLQGAGYTEAFFGQGTRLTVV.

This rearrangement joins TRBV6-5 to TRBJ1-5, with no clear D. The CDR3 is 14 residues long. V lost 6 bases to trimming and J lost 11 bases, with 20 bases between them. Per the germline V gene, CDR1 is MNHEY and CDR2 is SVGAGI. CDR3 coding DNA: TGTGCCAGCAGACCGGGGTCCACTACTCTGGCCCAGCATTTT. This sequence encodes CASRPGSTTLAQHF.

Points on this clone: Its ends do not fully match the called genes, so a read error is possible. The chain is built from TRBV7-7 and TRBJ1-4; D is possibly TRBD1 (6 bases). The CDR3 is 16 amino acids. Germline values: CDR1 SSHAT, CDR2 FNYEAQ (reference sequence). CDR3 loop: CASSLGGCGFYEKLFF. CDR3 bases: TGTGCTAGCAGCTTAGGGGGTTGTGGATTTTATGAAAAACTGTTTTTT.

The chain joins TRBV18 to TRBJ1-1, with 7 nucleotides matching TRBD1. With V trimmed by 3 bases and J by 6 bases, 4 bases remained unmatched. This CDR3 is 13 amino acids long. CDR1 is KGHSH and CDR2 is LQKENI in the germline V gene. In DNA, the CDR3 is TGTGCCAGCTCACCTCAGGGGGTGGCTGAAGCTTTCTTT. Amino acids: CASSPQGVAEAFF.

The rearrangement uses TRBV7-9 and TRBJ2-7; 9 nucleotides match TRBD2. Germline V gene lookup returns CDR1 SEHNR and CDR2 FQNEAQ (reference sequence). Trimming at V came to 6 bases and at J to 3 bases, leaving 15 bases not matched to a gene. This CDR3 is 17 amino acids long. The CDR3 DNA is TGTGCCAGCAGTTTACCACGGGGTAGCGGGGGTGACTACGAGCAGTACTTC. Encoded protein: CASSLPRGSGGDYEQYF.

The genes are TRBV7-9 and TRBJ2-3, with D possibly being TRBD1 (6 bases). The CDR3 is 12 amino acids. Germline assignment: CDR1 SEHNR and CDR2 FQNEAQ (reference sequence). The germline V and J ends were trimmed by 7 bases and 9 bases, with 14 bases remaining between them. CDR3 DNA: TGTGCCAGCAACCAGGGGATTGGGACGCAGTATTTT. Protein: CASNQGIGTQYF.

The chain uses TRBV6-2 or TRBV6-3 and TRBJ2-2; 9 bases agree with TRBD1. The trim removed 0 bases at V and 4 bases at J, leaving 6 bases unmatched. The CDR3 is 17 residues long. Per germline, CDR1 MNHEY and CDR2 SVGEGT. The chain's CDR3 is CASSYSRDRAFTGELFF. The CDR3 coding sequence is TGTGCCAGCAGTTACTCCCGGGACAGGGCCTTCACCGGGGAGCTGTTTTTT.

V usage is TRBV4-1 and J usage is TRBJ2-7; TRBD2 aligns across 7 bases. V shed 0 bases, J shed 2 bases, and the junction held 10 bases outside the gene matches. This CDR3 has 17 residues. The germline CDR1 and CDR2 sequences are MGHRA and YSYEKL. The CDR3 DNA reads TGCGCCAGCAGCCAAGATGGGGAGGGCTCTATGACCTACGAGCAGTACTTC. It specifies CASSQDGEGSMTYEQYF.

As DNA, the CDR3 is TGTGCCAGCTGCGCTCCCCAGCGGGGGCCGGAAGCTTTCTTT. Protein sequence: CASCAPQRGPEAFF. The chain combines TRBV19 with TRBJ1-1, with TRBD1 as a possible D gene (6 bases). The germline V and J ends were trimmed by 9 bases and 8 bases, with 22 bases remaining between them. This CDR3 comprises 14 residues. The germline V gene encodes CDR1 LNHDA and CDR2 SQIVND (reference sequence).

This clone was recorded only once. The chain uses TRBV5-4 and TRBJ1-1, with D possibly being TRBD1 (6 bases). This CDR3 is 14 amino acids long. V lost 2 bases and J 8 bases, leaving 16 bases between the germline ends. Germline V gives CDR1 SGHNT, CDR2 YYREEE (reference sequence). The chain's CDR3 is CASSFGRGGVEAFF. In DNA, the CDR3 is TGTGCCAGCAGCTTCGGAAGGGGGGGCGTGGAAGCTTTCTTT.

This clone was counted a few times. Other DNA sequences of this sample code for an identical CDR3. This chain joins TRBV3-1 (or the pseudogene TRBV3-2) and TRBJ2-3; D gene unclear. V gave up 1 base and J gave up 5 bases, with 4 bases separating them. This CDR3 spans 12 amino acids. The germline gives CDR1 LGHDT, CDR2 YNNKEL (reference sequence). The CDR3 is CASSQVEDTQYF. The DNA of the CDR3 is TGTGCCAGCAGCCAAGTGGAAGATACGCAGTATTTT.

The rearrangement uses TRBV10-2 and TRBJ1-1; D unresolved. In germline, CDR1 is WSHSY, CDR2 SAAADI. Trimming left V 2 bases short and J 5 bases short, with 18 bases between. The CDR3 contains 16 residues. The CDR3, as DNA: TGCGCCAGCAGTGAGCGTATTAGGGAGGGATGGACTGAAGCTTTCTTT. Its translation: CASSERIREGWTEAFF.

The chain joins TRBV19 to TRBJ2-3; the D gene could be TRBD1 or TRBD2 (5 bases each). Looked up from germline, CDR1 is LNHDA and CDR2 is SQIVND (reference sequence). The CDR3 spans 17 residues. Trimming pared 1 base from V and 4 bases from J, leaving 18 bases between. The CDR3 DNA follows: TGTGCCAGTAGTATAGGGAGTGGGACCTCTAAGGCAGATACGCAGTATTTT. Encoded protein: CASSIGSGTSKADTQYF. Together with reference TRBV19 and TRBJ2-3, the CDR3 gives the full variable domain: DGGITQSPKYLFRKEGQNVTLSCEQNLNHDAMYWYRQDPGQGLRLIYYSQIVNDFQKGDIAEGYSVSREKKESFPLTVTSAQKNPTAFYLCASSIGSGTSKADTQYFGPGTRLTVL.

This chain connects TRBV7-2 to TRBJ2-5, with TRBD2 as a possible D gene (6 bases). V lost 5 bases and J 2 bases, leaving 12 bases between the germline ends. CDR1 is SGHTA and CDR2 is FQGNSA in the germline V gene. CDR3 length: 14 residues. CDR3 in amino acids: CASSRGGPQETQYF. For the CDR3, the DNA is TGTGCCAGCAGCCGCGGAGGGCCGCAAGAGACCCAGTACTTC.

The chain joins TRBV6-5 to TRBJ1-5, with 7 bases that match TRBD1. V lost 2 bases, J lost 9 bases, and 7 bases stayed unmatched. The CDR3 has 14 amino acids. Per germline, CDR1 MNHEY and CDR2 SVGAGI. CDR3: CASSYEGQSSPQHF. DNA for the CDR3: TGTGCCAGCAGTTACGAGGGACAGTCCTCGCCCCAGCATTTT.

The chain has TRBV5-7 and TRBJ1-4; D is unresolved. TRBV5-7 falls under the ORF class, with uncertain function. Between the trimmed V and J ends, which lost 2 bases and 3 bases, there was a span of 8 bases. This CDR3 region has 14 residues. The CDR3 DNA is TGTGCCAGCAGCTTTATACACGCTAATGAAAAACTGTTTTTT. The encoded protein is CASSFIHANEKLFF.